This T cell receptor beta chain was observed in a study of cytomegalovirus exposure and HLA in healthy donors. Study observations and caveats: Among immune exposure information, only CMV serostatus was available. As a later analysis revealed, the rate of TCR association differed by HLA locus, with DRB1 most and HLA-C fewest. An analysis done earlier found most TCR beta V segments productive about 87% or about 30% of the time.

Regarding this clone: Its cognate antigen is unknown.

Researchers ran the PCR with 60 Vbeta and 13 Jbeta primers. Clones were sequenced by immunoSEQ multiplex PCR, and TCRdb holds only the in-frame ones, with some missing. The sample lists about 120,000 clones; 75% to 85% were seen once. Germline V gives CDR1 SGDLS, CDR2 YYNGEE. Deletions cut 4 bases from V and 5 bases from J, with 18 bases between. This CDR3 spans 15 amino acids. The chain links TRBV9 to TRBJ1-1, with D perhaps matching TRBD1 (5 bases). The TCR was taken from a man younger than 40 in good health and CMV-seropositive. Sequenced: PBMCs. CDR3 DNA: TGTGCCAGCAGCCCGTACACCGGCGGGGGAACTGAAGCTTTCTTT. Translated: CASSPYTGGGTEAFF. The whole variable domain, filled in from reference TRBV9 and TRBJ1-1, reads DSGVTQTPKHLITATGQRVTLRCSPRSGDLSVYWYQQSLDQGLQFLIQYYNGEERAKGNILERFSAQQFPDLHSELNLSSLELGDSALYFCASSPYTGGGTEAFFGQGTRLTVV.